These T cell receptor beta chains were read from a single sample in a study of T-cell reconstitution after alpha-beta-depleted transplantation in children. TCRdb fed the PCR reads into MiXCR, producing one record per CDR3 protein. The sample records 120,000 to 150,000 distinct CDR3 sequences, around 10% being singletons. Sequenced here: PBMCs, mostly from graft donor cells, sampled 180 days after TCRalphabeta/CD19-depleted stem cell transplant. The receptors here all came from a female patient between 2 and 15 years old who had a stem cell transplant for congenital amegakaryocytic thrombocytopenia, so the T cells may come from the graft donor. Both conserved end residues are part of each CDR3. The order of the fields is J gene, V gene, clone size, D gene, CDR3 protein, CDR3 DNA. A D gene is named only where the DNA matches it firmly. Only part of the rows carry a size: once, few, many, or a class if the clone is expanded.

>TRBJ2-3|TRBV28|many|NA
CASTLQATTDTQYF
TGTGCCAGCACCCTCCAGGCCACCACAGATACGCAGTATTTT
>TRBJ2-1|TRBV20-1|NA|NA
CSARGGYSNEQFF
TGCAGTGCTAGAGGAGGGTACTCCAATGAGCAGTTCTTC
>TRBJ2-7|TRBV9|many|NA
CASSVASEGAYEQYF
TGTGCCAGCAGCGTAGCTTCTGAGGGGGCCTACGAGCAGTACTTC
>TRBJ2-3|TRBV4-1|many|TRBD2
CASSQVSLAGLTDTQYF
TGCGCCAGCAGCCAAGTCTCTCTAGCGGGCCTCACAGATACGCAGTATTTT
>TRBJ2-3|TRBV20-1|few|NA
CSAEVGGPTDTQYF
TGCAGTGCTGAAGTGGGGGGCCCCACAGATACGCAGTATTTT
>TRBJ1-1|TRBV20-1|many|NA
CSASARRNTEAFF
TGCAGTGCTAGCGCCCGGAGAAACACTGAAGCTTTCTTT
>TRBJ2-2|TRBV28|many|NA
CASSRQANTGELFF
TGTGCCAGCAGCCGACAGGCGAACACCGGGGAGCTGTTTTTT
>TRBJ2-7|TRBV7-9|many|NA
CASSHPQEDEQYF
TGTGCCAGCAGCCACCCACAGGAGGACGAGCAGTACTTC
>TRBJ2-1|TRBV6-1|NA|NA
CASSALGGWSYNEQFF
TGTGCCAGCAGTGCCCTGGGTGGGTGGTCCTACAATGAGCAGTTCTTC
>TRBJ2-3|TRBV5-1|many|TRBD2
CASSLDGGIADTQYF
TGCGCCAGCAGCTTGGACGGGGGGATCGCGGATACGCAGTATTTT
>TRBJ1-4|TRBV28|NA|NA
CASSERTPNEKLFF
TGTGCGAGCAGTGAGCGGACGCCGAATGAAAAACTGTTTTTT
>TRBJ1-1|TRBV5-1|many|NA
CASSGTTVNTEAFF
TGCGCCAGCAGCGGCACGACAGTGAACACTGAAGCTTTCTTT
>TRBJ1-1|TRBV5-1|many|NA
CASSLVGSTEAFF
TGCGCCAGCAGCTTGGTGGGTTCCACTGAAGCTTTCTTT
>TRBJ1-2|TRBV4-2|NA|NA
CASSQDHGPNYGYTF
TGTGCCAGCAGCCAAGATCACGGGCCAAACTATGGCTACACCTTC
>TRBJ2-5|TRBV6-1|many|NA
CASRRTLGVETQYF
TGTGCCAGCAGACGGACCCTCGGAGTTGAGACCCAGTACTTC
>TRBJ2-7|TRBV18|few|NA
CASHRDTHGDEQYF
TGTGCCAGCCACCGGGACACCCACGGGGACGAGCAGTACTTC
>TRBJ1-5|TRBV20-1|many|NA
CSARAGWANQPQHF
TGCAGTGCTAGAGCCGGGTGGGCCAATCAGCCCCAGCATTTT
>TRBJ1-5|TRBV28|many|TRBD1
CASNRDRVLPQHF
TGTGCCAGCAACCGGGACAGGGTTCTACCCCAGCATTTT
>TRBJ2-1|TRBV4-2|NA|TRBD2
CASSQLGLAGLNEQFF
TGTGCCAGCAGCCAACTAGGACTAGCGGGATTAAATGAGCAGTTCTTC
>TRBJ2-7|TRBV11-2|NA|NA
CASSLPGSPYEQYF
TGTGCCAGCAGCCTCCCTGGTAGTCCATACGAGCAGTACTTC
>TRBJ2-7|TRBV5-1|many|NA
CASSLVPNYEQYF
TGCGCCAGCAGCTTGGTCCCCAACTACGAGCAGTACTTC
>TRBJ2-3|TRBV6-2/TRBV6-3|NA|TRBD2
CASSYFGTSSTDTQYF
TGTGCCAGCAGTTACTTTGGGACTAGCAGTACAGATACGCAGTATTTT
>TRBJ2-3|TRBV9|few|NA
CASSVVAGTDTQYF
TGTGCCAGCAGCGTAGTAGCAGGGACAGATACGCAGTATTTT
>TRBJ1-1|TRBV5-1|NA|NA
CASSLLFSSTEAFF
TGCGCCAGCAGCTTGTTATTCTCGTCCACTGAAGCTTTCTTT
>TRBJ1-5|TRBV20-1|NA|NA
CSANYRAGGQPQHF
TGCAGTGCTAACTACAGGGCTGGTGGTCAGCCCCAGCATTTT
>TRBJ1-5|TRBV6-1|few|TRBD1
CASSEWGVRGLGQPQHF
TGTGCCAGCAGTGAATGGGGAGTCAGGGGGCTGGGTCAGCCCCAGCATTTT
>TRBJ2-5|TRBV20-1|many|NA
CSDDVGRGETQYF
TGCAGCGATGACGTGGGGCGCGGGGAGACCCAGTACTTC
>TRBJ2-7|TRBV20-1|many|TRBD2
CSAHSGSSYEQYF
TGCAGTGCCCATAGCGGGAGCTCCTACGAGCAGTACTTC
>TRBJ2-3|TRBV20-1|many|NA
CSARRVGIQSTDTQYF
TGCAGTGCTAGAAGGGTGGGGATTCAGAGCACAGATACGCAGTATTTT
>TRBJ1-2|TRBV6-1|many|NA
CASRAPGTVYGYTF
TGTGCCAGCAGAGCCCCTGGGACGGTCTATGGCTACACCTTC
>TRBJ2-7|TRBV29-1|many|TRBD2
CSVEVGGGPRYEQYF
TGCAGCGTTGAAGTTGGGGGAGGGCCTCGCTACGAGCAGTACTTC
>TRBJ1-3|TRBV12-3/TRBV12-4|many|NA
CASSLRGALGNTIYF
TGTGCCAGCAGTTTGCGAGGGGCCCTTGGAAACACCATATATTTT
>TRBJ2-1|TRBV4-1|once|NA
CVSSHPLNEQFF
TGCGTCAGCAGCCACCCCCTCAATGAGCAGTTCTTC
>TRBJ2-3|TRBV4-1|many|TRBD2
CASSQDDIAGVNTDTQYF
TGCGCCAGCAGCCAAGATGACATAGCGGGAGTGAACACAGATACGCAGTATTTT
>TRBJ2-3|TRBV20-1|NA|TRBD2
CSASTSGGTDTQYF
TGCAGTGCTTCGACTAGCGGGGGGACAGATACGCAGTATTTT
>TRBJ2-5|TRBV7-9|many|TRBD2
CASSTRGLAGEETQYF
TGTGCCAGCAGCACCAGGGGACTAGCGGGAGAAGAGACCCAGTACTTC
>TRBJ1-1|TRBV27|NA|NA
CASSLSVQGKAFF
TGTGCCAGCAGTTTATCGGTACAGGGAAAAGCTTTCTTT
>TRBJ1-2|TRBV7-9|few|TRBD1
CASSLTGTGGAGYTF
TGTGCCAGCAGCTTAACCGGGACAGGGGGTGCTGGCTACACCTTC